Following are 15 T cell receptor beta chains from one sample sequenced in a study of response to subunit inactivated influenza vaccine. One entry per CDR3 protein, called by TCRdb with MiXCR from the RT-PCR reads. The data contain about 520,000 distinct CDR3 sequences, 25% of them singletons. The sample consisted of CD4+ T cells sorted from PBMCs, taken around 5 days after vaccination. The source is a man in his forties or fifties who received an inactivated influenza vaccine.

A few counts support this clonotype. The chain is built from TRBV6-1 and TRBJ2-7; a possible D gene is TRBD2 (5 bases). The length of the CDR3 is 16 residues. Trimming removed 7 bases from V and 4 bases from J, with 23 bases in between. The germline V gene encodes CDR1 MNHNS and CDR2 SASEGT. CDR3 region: CASNLPNRVALYEQYF. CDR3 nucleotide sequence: TGTGCCAGCAACCTCCCAAATAGGGTAGCGCTGTACGAGCAGTACTTC.

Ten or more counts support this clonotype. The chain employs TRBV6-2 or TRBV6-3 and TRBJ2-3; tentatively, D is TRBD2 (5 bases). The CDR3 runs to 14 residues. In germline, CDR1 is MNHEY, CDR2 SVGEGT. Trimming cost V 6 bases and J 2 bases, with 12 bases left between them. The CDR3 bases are TGTGCCAGCAGCTCGGGATTCTTCACAGATACGCAGTATTTT. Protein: CASSSGFFTDTQYF.

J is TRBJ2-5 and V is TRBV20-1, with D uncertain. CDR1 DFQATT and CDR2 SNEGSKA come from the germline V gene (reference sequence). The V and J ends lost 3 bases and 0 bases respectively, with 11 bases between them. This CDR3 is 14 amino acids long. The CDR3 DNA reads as TGCAGTGCTAGGACGGTTTGGTACCAAGAGACCCAGTACTTC. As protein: CSARTVWYQETQYF.

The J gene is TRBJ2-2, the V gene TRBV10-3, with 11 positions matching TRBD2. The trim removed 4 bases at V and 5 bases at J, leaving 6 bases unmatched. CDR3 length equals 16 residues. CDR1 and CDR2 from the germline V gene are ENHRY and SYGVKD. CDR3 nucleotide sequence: TGTGCCATCAGTGTTAGCGGGGGGGCGAGAACCGGGGAGCTGTTTTTT. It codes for CAISVSGGARTGELFF.

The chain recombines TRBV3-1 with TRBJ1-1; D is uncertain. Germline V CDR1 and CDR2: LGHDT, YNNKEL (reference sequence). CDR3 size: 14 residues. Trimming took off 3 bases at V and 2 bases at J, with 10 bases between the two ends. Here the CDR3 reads CASSHRSGNTEAFF. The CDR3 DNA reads TGTGCCAGCAGCCATCGATCAGGCAACACTGAAGCTTTCTTT. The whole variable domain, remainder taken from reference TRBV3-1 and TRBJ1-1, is DTAVSQTPKYLVTQMGNDKSIKCEQNLGHDTMYWYKQDSKKFLKIMFSYNNKELIINETVPNRFSPKSPDKAHLNLHINSLELGDSAVYFCASSHRSGNTEAFFGQGTRLTVV.

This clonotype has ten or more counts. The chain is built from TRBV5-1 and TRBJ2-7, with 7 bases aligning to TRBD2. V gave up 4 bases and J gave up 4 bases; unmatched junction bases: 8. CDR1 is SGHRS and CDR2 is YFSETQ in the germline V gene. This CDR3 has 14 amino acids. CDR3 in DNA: TGCGCCAGCAGCCGGGACTACAGTACATACGAGCAGTACTTC. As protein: CASSRDYSTYEQYF.

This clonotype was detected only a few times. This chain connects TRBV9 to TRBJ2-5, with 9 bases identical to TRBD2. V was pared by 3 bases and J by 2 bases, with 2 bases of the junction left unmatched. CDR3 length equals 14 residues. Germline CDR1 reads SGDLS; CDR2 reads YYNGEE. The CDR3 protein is CASSALAGQETQYF. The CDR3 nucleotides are TGTGCCAGCAGCGCGCTAGCGGGACAAGAGACCCAGTACTTC. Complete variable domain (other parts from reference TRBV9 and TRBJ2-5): DSGVTQTPKHLITATGQRVTLRCSPRSGDLSVYWYQQSLDQGLQFLIQYYNGEERAKGNILERFSAQQFPDLHSELNLSSLELGDSALYFCASSALAGQETQYFGPGTRLLVL.

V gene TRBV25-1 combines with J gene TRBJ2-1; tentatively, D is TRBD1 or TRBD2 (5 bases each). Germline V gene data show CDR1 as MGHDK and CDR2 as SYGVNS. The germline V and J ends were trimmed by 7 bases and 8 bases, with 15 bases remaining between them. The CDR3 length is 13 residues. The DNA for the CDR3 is TGTGCCAGCACCACGTTTGGGGGTGATGAGCAGTTCTTC. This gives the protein CASTTFGGDEQFF.

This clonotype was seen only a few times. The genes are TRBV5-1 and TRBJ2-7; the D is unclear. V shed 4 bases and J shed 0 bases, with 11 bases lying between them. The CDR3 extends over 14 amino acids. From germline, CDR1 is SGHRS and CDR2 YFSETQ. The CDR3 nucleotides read TGCGCCAGCAGCCAGGAATATAGCTCCTACGAGCAGTACTTC. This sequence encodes CASSQEYSSYEQYF.

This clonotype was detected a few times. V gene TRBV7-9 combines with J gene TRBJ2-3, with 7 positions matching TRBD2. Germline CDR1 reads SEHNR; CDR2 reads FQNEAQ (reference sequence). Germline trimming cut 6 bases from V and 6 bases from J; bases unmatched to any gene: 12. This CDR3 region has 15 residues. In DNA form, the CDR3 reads TGTGCCAGCAGTACACGCGGCGGGAGATCGGATACGCAGTATTTT. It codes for CASSTRGGRSDTQYF.

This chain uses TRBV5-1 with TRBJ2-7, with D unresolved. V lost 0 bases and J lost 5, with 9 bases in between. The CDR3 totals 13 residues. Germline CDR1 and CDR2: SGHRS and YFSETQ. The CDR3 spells CASSLDRRDEQYF. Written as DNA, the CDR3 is TGCGCCAGCAGCTTGGACAGAAGGGACGAGCAGTACTTC.

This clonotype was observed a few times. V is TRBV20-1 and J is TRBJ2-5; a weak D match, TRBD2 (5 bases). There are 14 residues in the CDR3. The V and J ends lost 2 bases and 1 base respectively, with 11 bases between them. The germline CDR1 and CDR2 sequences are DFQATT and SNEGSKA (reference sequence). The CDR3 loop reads CSARRTGVQETQYF. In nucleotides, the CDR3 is TGCAGTGCTAGACGGACCGGGGTCCAAGAGACCCAGTACTTC.

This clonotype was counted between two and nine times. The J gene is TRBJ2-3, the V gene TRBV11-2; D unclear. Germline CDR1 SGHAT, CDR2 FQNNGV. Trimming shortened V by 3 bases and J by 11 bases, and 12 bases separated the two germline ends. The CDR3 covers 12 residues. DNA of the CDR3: TGTGCCAGCAGCTTTGGTTCTTCGGGGCAGTATTTT. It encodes CASSFGSSGQYF.

The CDR3 sequence: CASSSGQGAGTDTQYF. Here the CDR3 DNA reads TGTGCCAGCAGCTCCGGACAGGGGGCTGGTACAGATACGCAGTATTTT. The chain carries TRBV7-9 and TRBJ2-3; TRBD1 agrees at 11 bases. V was clipped by 4 bases and J by 3 bases; unmatched bases: 6. The CDR3 spans 16 residues. Germline V CDR1 and CDR2: SEHNR, FQNEAQ (reference sequence).

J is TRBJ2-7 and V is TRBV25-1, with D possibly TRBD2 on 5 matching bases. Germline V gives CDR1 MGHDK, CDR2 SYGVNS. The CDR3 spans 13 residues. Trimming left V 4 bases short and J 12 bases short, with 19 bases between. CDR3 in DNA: TGTGCCAGCAGTGTTTCTACCCGGGATCGCCCGTACTTC. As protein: CASSVSTRDRPYF.